In its sample, the clone carrying this TCR beta chain was seen once. Its antigen is still unknown. At one boundary the junction diverges from the germline segment, which might be a read error. The sample belongs to a study of shared clonotypes between healthy human individuals. Study details: CD4 naive and CD4 memory each took three plates per donor, while CD8 naive took two and CD8 memory one.

Data came from immunoSEQ multiplex PCR; TCRdb stores just in-frame clones and leaves some out. The sample yields about 980,000 clones, less than 85% seen once. Germline CDR1 and CDR2: SGHTS and YDEGEE. This CDR3 is built from 15 residues. Regarding the study as a whole: Generally, naive subsets (rather than memory subsets) showed larger estimated richness. The study found lower generation probabilities in non-shared clonotypes than in those shared by all four donors.

The clonotype was recovered from a man aged 18 to 35 in good health. The sequencing sample was made of memory CD4+ T cells sorted from blood. Subset of the sample: CD45RA-negative fraction. The V gene is TRBV5-8, the J gene TRBJ2-7; 7 positions match TRBD1. DNA for the CDR3: TGTGCCAGCAGCTGGGGGACAGTCGTAAGCCCGGTTCGGGACTTC. Protein: CASSWGTVVSPVRDF. Filled out from reference TRBV5-8 and TRBJ2-7, the complete variable domain reads EAGVTQSPTHLIKTRGQQATLRCSPISGHTSVYWYQQALGLGLQFLLWYDEGEERNRGNFPPRFSGRQFPNYSSELNVNALELEDSALYLCASSWGTVVSPVRDFGPGTRLTVT.